The 28 T cell receptor beta chains listed next were all sequenced from one sample in a study of cytomegalovirus exposure and HLA in healthy donors. Researchers ran the PCR with 60 Vbeta and 13 Jbeta primers. TCRdb keeps only in-frame clones here, not all; method: immunoSEQ multiplex PCR. The table includes over 60,000 clones, 75% detected once. Sequenced: PBMCs. These receptors were taken from a man between 65 and 80 years old in good health and CMV-seronegative.

This chain connects TRBV7-8 to TRBJ1-5; 7 nucleotides align to TRBD1. In germline, CDR1 is SGHVS, CDR2 FQNEAQ. The CDR3 has 14 amino acids. With V trimmed by 3 bases and J by 5 bases, 4 bases remained unmatched. The CDR3 coding sequence is TGTGCCAGCAGCTTCGGGACAGAGGATCAGCCCCAGCATTTT. Protein: CASSFGTEDQPQHF. The variable domain in full, completed from reference TRBV7-8 and TRBJ1-5, reads GAGVSQSPRYKVAKRGQDVALRCDPISGHVSLFWYQQALGQGPEFLTYFQNEAQLDKSGLPSDRFFAERPEGSVSTLKIQRTQQEDSAVYLCASSFGTEDQPQHFGDGTRLSIL.

The V call is TRBV7-8, the J call TRBJ2-7; D gene uncertain. Germline CDR1 reads SGHVS; CDR2 reads FQNEAQ. V lost 8 bases to trimming and J lost 3 bases, with 11 bases between them. The CDR3 runs to 12 residues. In DNA form, the CDR3 reads TGTGCCAGCGGAACTATCATCTACGAGCAGTACTTC. This translates into CASGTIIYEQYF.

This chain joins TRBV11-2 and TRBJ2-5, with D unresolved. The J call could be wrong; TRBJ2-7 is a better fit for the DNA end. This CDR3 comprises 14 residues. From germline, CDR1 is SGHAT and CDR2 FQNNGV. Here the CDR3 reads CASSLGTRAYEQYF. DNA of the CDR3: TGTGCCAGCAGCTTAGGTACCCGAGCCTACGAGCAGTACTTC.

This chain joins TRBV5-1 and TRBJ2-7, with TRBD1 matching over 7 bases. Trimming at V came to 0 bases and at J to 5 bases, leaving 8 bases not matched to a gene. The CDR3 extends over 15 amino acids. CDR1 and CDR2 from the germline V gene are SGHRS and YFSETQ. Here the CDR3 DNA reads TGCGCCAGCAGCTTGGCCGGACAGGTGGTGGACGAGCAGTACTTC. Its protein is CASSLAGQVVDEQYF. The full variable domain, with the rest looked up from reference TRBV5-1 and TRBJ2-7, is KAGVTQTPRYLIKTRGQQVTLSCSPISGHRSVSWYQQTPGQGLQFLFEYFSETQRNKGNFPGRFSGRQFSNSRSEMNVSTLELGDSALYLCASSLAGQVVDEQYFGPGTRLTVT.

This rearrangement joins TRBV5-1 to TRBJ1-1; 7 bases fit TRBD1. J lost 0 bases, V lost 0 bases, and 8 bases had no gene match. In germline, CDR1 is SGHRS, CDR2 YFSETQ. The length of the CDR3 is 17 residues. The CDR3 sequence: CASSLGGRGRLNTEAFF. The CDR3, as DNA: TGCGCCAGCAGCTTGGGCGGCAGGGGGAGGCTGAACACTGAAGCTTTCTTT.

This clone was seen once. J is TRBJ2-2 and V is TRBV9; D is unresolved. Germline assignment: CDR1 SGDLS and CDR2 YYNGEE. Trimming left V 6 bases short and J 0 bases short, with 12 bases between. The CDR3 has 15 residues. CDR3 DNA sequence: TGTGCCAGCAACGACTCTCCAACGAACACCGGGGAGCTGTTTTTT. Amino acid sequence: CASNDSPTNTGELFF.

A note on this clone: An end of the junction differs from the germline gene, which may be a read error. The chain combines TRBV7-7 with TRBJ2-1; TRBD1 is a possible D gene (6 bases). Germline CDR1 reads SSHAT; CDR2 reads FNYEAQ (reference sequence). The CDR3 spans 15 residues. CDR3 protein: CASSLAQGSYNEQFF. The CDR3 region has the DNA TGTGCTAGCAGCTTAGCTCAGGGGAGTTACAATGAGCAGTTCTTC.

The table lists this clone with a few counts. The rearrangement joins TRBV2 to TRBJ1-1; D may be TRBD1 (6 bases). V was pared by 3 bases and J by 1 base, with 18 bases between. The length of the CDR3 is 17 residues. Germline CDR1 is SNHLY and CDR2 is FYNNEI. Here the CDR3 reads CASSDRGSGQPNTEAFF. CDR3 coding DNA: TGTGCCAGCAGTGACCGGGGCTCCGGACAGCCGAACACTGAAGCTTTCTTT.

The rearrangement links TRBV4-1 to TRBJ2-7; 8 positions match TRBD1. This CDR3 comprises 14 residues. CDR1 and CDR2 (germline): MGHRA, YSYEKL. Trimming cost V 3 bases and J 6 bases; bases outside gene matches: 7. As DNA, the CDR3 is TGCGCCAGCAGCCAGGGGACAGGATCGTTCGAGCAGTACTTC. The encoded protein is CASSQGTGSFEQYF.

The chain employs TRBV11-2 and TRBJ2-7; perhaps TRBD1 as D (5 bases). CDR3 length: 15 amino acids. Per the germline V gene, CDR1 is SGHAT and CDR2 is FQNNGV. V lost 1 base, J lost 4 bases, and 14 bases lay in between. CDR3 sequence: CASSLAFSGSYEQYF. DNA for the CDR3: TGTGCCAGCAGCTTAGCATTCTCAGGGTCATACGAGCAGTACTTC.

The chain is built from TRBV2 and TRBJ2-1, with 10 bases matching TRBD2. The CDR3 is made up of 14 amino acids. V lost 9 bases, J lost 7 bases, and 9 bases stayed unmatched. Germline V gene sequence: CDR1 SNHLY, CDR2 FYNNEI. The CDR3 loop reads CARADPSGSNEQFF. As DNA, the CDR3 is TGTGCCAGGGCGGATCCTAGCGGGAGTAATGAGCAGTTCTTC.

Only a few counts were recorded for this clone. The rearrangement joins TRBV4-3 to TRBJ2-7; D may be TRBD1 (6 bases). Germline CDR1 and CDR2: LGHNA and YSLEER. This CDR3 has 14 residues. V was shortened by 2 bases and J by 5 bases, with 13 bases between the two germline ends. The CDR3 sequence is CASSQFRGKNEQYF. The CDR3 DNA reads as TGCGCCAGCAGCCAATTCAGGGGCAAAAACGAGCAGTACTTC.

This chain connects TRBV7-9 to TRBJ2-7, with 11 bases aligning to TRBD2. Germline V CDR1 and CDR2: SEHNR, FQNEAQ (reference sequence). J lost 1 base, V lost 6 bases, and 5 bases had no gene match. The CDR3 totals 15 residues. The CDR3 loop reads CASSFRTSGSYEQYF. As DNA, the CDR3 is TGTGCCAGCAGTTTCCGGACTAGCGGGTCCTACGAGCAGTACTTC.

The V and J genes are TRBV9 and TRBJ1-2; the match to TRBD1 covers 9 bases. This CDR3 has 16 amino acids. Germline CDR1 reads SGDLS; CDR2 reads YYNGEE. Germline trimming cut 0 bases from V and 2 bases from J; bases unmatched to any gene: 5. CDR3: CASSVGGGQGNYGYTF. For the CDR3, the DNA is TGTGCCAGCAGCGTAGGGGGCGGACAGGGGAACTATGGCTACACCTTC.

The chain combines TRBV7-2 with TRBJ2-7; possibly TRBD1 for D (5 bases). Between the trimmed V and J ends, which lost 2 bases and 5 bases, there was a span of 16 bases. The length of the CDR3 is 15 residues. Per the germline V gene, CDR1 is SGHTA and CDR2 is FQGNSA. The CDR3: CASSLQGLGPNEQYF. For the CDR3, the DNA is TGTGCCAGCAGCTTACAGGGTTTAGGGCCCAACGAGCAGTACTTC. The complete variable domain, with remaining parts taken from reference TRBV7-2 and TRBJ2-7, reads GAGVSQSPSNKVTEKGKDVELRCDPISGHTALYWYRQSLGQGLEFLIYFQGNSAPDKSGLPSDRFSAERTGGSVSTLTIQRTQQEDSAVYLCASSLQGLGPNEQYFGPGTRLTVT.

CDR3 DNA sequence: TGTGCCAGCAGTTGGGGGGGACAGGGTGGGGAGACCCAGTACTTC. Translating it yields CASSWGGQGGETQYF. The V and J genes are TRBV7-2 and TRBJ2-5; 9 bases map to TRBD1. The V segment lost 6 bases and the J segment 5 bases; nucleotides outside the gene matches: 10. CDR1 and CDR2 (germline): SGHTA, FQGNSA. The CDR3 has 15 residues.

This clone was detected only a few times. The V call is TRBV28, the J call TRBJ2-7; a possible D gene is TRBD2 (5 bases). This CDR3 is built from 12 residues. The germline CDR1 and CDR2 sequences are MDHEN and SYDVKM. V lost 3 bases and J lost 9, with 12 bases in between. This chain's CDR3 is CASSFTPRGQYF. Written as DNA, the CDR3 is TGTGCCAGCAGTTTTACCCCTCGGGGGCAGTACTTC.

On this clone itself: Additional DNA sequences in this sample encode the identical CDR3. The chain combines TRBV6-6 with TRBJ1-1; perhaps TRBD1 as D (6 bases). The germline V gene encodes CDR1 MNHNY and CDR2 SVGAGI (reference sequence). The CDR3 runs 15 residues. Trimming removed 1 base at V and 4 bases at J, with 13 bases between. CDR3 amino acids: CASSYLQGGGTEAFF. The CDR3 bases are TGTGCCAGCAGTTACTTACAGGGCGGCGGCACTGAAGCTTTCTTT.

The chain uses TRBV30 and TRBJ2-5, with TRBD1 identical over 8 bases. After removal of 0 bases from V and 5 bases from J, the junction contained 2 bases not matched to a gene. The CDR3 consists of 13 residues. CDR1 and CDR2 (germline): GTSNPN, SVGIG (reference sequence). CDR3 sequence: CAWSVRTGETQYF. The CDR3 bases are TGTGCCTGGAGTGTAAGGACAGGGGAGACCCAGTACTTC. Supplemented by reference TRBV30 and TRBJ2-5, the full variable domain reads SQTIHQWPATLVQPVGSPLSLECTVEGTSNPNLYWYRQAAGRGLQLLFYSVGIGQISSEVPQNLSASRPQDRQFILSSKKLLLSDSGFYLCAWSVRTGETQYFGPGTRLLVL.

This chain connects TRBV7-9 to TRBJ1-4, with D possibly matching TRBD1 (5 bases). CDR1 SEHNR and CDR2 FQNEAQ come from the germline V gene (reference sequence). The CDR3 extends over 13 amino acids. The V gene lost 5 bases and the J gene lost 13 bases, with 17 bases spanning the gap. This CDR3 is CASSDTGAGGLFF. The DNA for the CDR3 is TGTGCCAGCAGCGATACAGGTGCCGGGGGACTGTTTTTT.

The chain joins TRBV30 to TRBJ2-1, with D uncertain. With 0 bases removed from V and 5 bases from J, the gap between germline ends came to 8 bases. CDR1 is GTSNPN and CDR2 is SVGIG in the germline V gene (reference sequence). The CDR3 totals 13 residues. This CDR3 reads CAWSVSFDNEQFF. The CDR3 nucleotides are TGTGCCTGGAGTGTAAGCTTCGACAATGAGCAGTTCTTC.

The count of this clone is one. The chain recombines TRBV6-5 with TRBJ2-2; a possible D gene is TRBD2 (6 bases). Germline CDR1 MNHEY, CDR2 SVGAGI. This CDR3 comprises 14 residues. V was shortened by 0 bases and J by 7 bases, with 9 bases between the two germline ends. The chain's CDR3 is CASSYSTRIGELFF. Written as DNA, the CDR3 is TGTGCCAGCAGTTACTCGACTAGAATCGGGGAGCTGTTTTTT.

This clone occurred a few times. The chain uses TRBV6-5 and TRBJ1-4; TRBD1 matches 9 bases. CDR1 and CDR2 from the germline V gene are MNHEY and SVGAGI. Trimming at V came to 6 bases and at J to 7 bases, leaving 6 bases not matched to a gene. This CDR3 contains 14 residues. The CDR3 protein is CASREGQGREKLFF. In nucleotides, the CDR3 is TGTGCCAGCAGGGAGGGACAGGGCCGTGAAAAACTGTTTTTT.

This chain links TRBV19 with TRBJ1-4; tentatively, D is TRBD1 (6 bases). Trimming cost V 4 bases and J 2 bases, with 14 bases left between them. Germline values: CDR1 LNHDA, CDR2 SQIVND (reference sequence). The CDR3 has 16 amino acids. The CDR3 protein is CASSTLDSPTNEKLFF. In DNA, the CDR3 is TGTGCCAGTAGTACCTTGGACAGTCCGACTAATGAAAAACTGTTTTTT.

DNA of the CDR3: TGTGCCAGCACCGTAAACAGGGATTACGAGCAGTACTTC. As protein: CASTVNRDYEQYF. V is TRBV6-1 and J is TRBJ2-7; a weak D match, TRBD1 (6 bases). This CDR3 is 13 amino acids long. Germline CDR1 is MNHNS and CDR2 is SASEGT. Between the trimmed V and J ends, which lost 7 bases and 4 bases, there was a span of 14 bases.

V gene TRBV5-1 combines with J gene TRBJ2-3, with 10 positions matching TRBD1. The CDR3 totals 14 residues. The germline V gene has CDR1 SGHRS and CDR2 YFSETQ. J gave up 5 bases and V 6 bases, and 6 bases lay outside the gene matches. The CDR3 region has the DNA TGCGCCAGCACAGACAGGGGGCGGGGAGATACGCAGTATTTT. This gives the protein CASTDRGRGDTQYF.

This clone was found a few times. V gene TRBV27 combines with J gene TRBJ1-1; D remains unclear. The CDR3 loop spans 14 amino acids. Between the trimmed V and J ends, which lost 6 bases and 1 base, there was a span of 12 bases. Germline assignment: CDR1 MNHEY and CDR2 SMNVEV (reference sequence). The CDR3 is CASRSPSGNTEAFF. The CDR3, as DNA: TGTGCCAGCAGGTCCCCTTCCGGGAACACTGAAGCTTTCTTT.

The J gene is TRBJ2-3, the V gene TRBV6-1, with a tentative D call TRBD1 (5 bases). Germline-derived CDR1 and CDR2 are MNHNS and SASEGT. The CDR3 has 16 residues. V was clipped by 2 bases and J by 2 bases, with 14 bases between them. The CDR3 is CASSEMTANPTDTQYF. The CDR3 DNA follows: TGTGCCAGCAGTGAAATGACAGCTAACCCCACAGATACGCAGTATTTT.